One T cell receptor (beta chain) is described in this entry. The antigen remains unidentified. This entry comes from a study of radiotherapy plus CTLA-4 blockade in lung cancer. Study context: Across the patients, objective responses occurred in 18%, and disease control in just over 30%. Study conclusions and caveats: There was expansion of tumor-derived TCR clones in blood after radiotherapy plus ipilimumab.

Between the trimmed V and J ends, which lost 6 bases and 2 bases, there was a span of 15 bases. Germline V gives CDR1 SGDLS, CDR2 YYNGEE. This CDR3 is built from 16 residues. Those with chemo-refractory metastatic non-small-cell lung cancer were treated with focal radiation combined with CTLA-4 blockade using ipilimumab. Assay: immunoSEQ multiplex PCR; the TCRdb copy retains only in-frame clones and omits some. The sample yields about 98,000 clones, 82% seen once. The sequence was collected from a human donor with non-small cell lung cancer who had a partial response to radiotherapy plus ipilimumab. The chain joins TRBV9 to TRBJ2-6; D might be TRBD2 (6 bases). This sample comprised peripheral blood, obtained from a patient treated with radiotherapy plus ipilimumab. CDR3 protein: CASNPWGDPGANVLTF. The CDR3 DNA reads as TGTGCCAGCAACCCTTGGGGGGACCCTGGGGCCAACGTCCTGACTTTC.